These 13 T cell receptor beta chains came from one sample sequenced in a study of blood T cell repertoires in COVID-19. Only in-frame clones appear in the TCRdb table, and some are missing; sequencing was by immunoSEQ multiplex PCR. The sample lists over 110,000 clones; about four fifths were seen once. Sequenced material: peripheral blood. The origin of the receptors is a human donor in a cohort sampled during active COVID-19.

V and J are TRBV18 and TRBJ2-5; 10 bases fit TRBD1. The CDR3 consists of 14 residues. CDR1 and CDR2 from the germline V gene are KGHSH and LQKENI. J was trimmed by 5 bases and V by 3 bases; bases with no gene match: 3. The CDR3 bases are TGTGCCAGCTCACCCGGGACAGGGGCTGAGACCCAGTACTTC. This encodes CASSPGTGAETQYF.

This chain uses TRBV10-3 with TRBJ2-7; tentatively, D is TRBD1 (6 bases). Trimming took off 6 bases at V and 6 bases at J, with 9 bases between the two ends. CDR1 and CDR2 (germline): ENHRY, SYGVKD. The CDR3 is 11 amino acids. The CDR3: CAIRQGGEQYF. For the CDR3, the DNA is TGTGCCATCAGACAGGGTGGCGAGCAGTACTTC.

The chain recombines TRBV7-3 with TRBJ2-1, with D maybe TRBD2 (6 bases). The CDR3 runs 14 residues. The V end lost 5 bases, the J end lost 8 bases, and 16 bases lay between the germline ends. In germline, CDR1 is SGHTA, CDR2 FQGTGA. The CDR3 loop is CASSKMLARDEQFF. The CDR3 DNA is TGTGCCAGCAGCAAAATGCTAGCGCGCGATGAGCAGTTCTTC.

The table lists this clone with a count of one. CDR3 DNA: TGTGCCATCAGTCGTCAGGGGGTCACAGATACGCAGTATTTT. Translation gives CAISRQGVTDTQYF. V is TRBV10-3 and J is TRBJ2-3, with 7 bases fitting TRBD1. J was trimmed by 2 bases and V by 5 bases; bases with no gene match: 4. The CDR3 length is 14 residues. CDR1 is ENHRY, CDR2 SYGVKD, per germline.

The CDR3 loop reads CASSQGTGTTNEKLFF. In DNA, the CDR3 is TGTGCCAGCAGCCAAGGCACAGGGACAACTAATGAAAAACTGTTTTTT. The chain employs TRBV14 and TRBJ1-4; maybe TRBD1 (6 bases). This CDR3 is built from 16 residues. Germline V gene data show CDR1 as SGHDN and CDR2 as FVKESK. Between the trimmed V and J ends, which lost 1 base and 0 bases, there was a span of 9 bases.

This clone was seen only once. The CDR3 loop is CASSMGDRTYQETQYF. The CDR3 nucleotides read TGTGCCAGTAGCATGGGTGACAGGACGTACCAAGAGACCCAGTACTTC. The chain employs TRBV19 and TRBJ2-5; possibly TRBD1 for D (6 bases). V gave up 6 bases and J gave up 0 bases, with 17 bases separating them. Germline values: CDR1 LNHDA, CDR2 SQIVND (reference sequence). This CDR3 has 16 residues.

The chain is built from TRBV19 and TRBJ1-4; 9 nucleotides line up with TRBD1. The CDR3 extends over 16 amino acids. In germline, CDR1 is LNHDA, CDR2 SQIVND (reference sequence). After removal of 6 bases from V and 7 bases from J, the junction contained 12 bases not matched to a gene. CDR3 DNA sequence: TGTGCCAGTAGCCTCAAAATGGGGACAGGGAGTGAAAAACTGTTTTTT. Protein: CASSLKMGTGSEKLFF.

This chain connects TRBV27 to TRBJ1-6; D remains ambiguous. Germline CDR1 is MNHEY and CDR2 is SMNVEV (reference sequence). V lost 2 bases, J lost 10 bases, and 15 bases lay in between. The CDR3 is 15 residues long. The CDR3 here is CASSLNGGSESPLHF. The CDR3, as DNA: TGTGCCAGCAGTTTAAACGGAGGTTCTGAGTCACCCCTCCACTTT.

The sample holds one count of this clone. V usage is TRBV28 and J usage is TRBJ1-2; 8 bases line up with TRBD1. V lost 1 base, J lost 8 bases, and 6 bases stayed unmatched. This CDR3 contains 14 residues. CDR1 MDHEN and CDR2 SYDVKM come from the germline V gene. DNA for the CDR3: TGTGCCAGCAGTTTATTGCTGACAGGGGAGGGCTACACCTTC. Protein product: CASSLLLTGEGYTF.

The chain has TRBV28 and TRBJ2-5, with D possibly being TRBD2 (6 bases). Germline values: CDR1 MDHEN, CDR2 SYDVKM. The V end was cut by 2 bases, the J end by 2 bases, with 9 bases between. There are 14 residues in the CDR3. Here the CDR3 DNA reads TGTGCCAGCAGTTTAGGCGGGACTCAAGAGACCCAGTACTTC. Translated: CASSLGGTQETQYF.

In DNA form, the CDR3 reads TGTGCCAGCAGTCGGCAGGGAGGGGGTAATGAAAAACTGTTTTTT. As protein: CASSRQGGGNEKLFF. The chain carries TRBV27 and TRBJ1-4; TRBD1 might be the D (6 bases). CDR1 is MNHEY and CDR2 is SMNVEV in the germline V gene (reference sequence). The V end lost 5 bases, the J end lost 4 bases, and 14 bases lay between the germline ends. This CDR3 has 15 amino acids. Combining the CDR3 with reference TRBV27 and TRBJ1-4 gives the whole variable domain EAQVTQNPRYLITVTGKKLTVTCSQNMNHEYMSWYRQDPGLGLRQIYYSMNVEVTDKGDVPEGYKVSRKEKRNFPLILESPSPNQTSLYFCASSRQGGGNEKLFFGSGTQLSVL.

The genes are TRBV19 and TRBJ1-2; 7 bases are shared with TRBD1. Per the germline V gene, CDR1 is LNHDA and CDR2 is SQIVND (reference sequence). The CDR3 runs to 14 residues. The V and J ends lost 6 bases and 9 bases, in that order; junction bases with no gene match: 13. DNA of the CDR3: TGTGCCAGTAGCGCGCGGGACAGACTATTGAGCTACACCTTC. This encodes CASSARDRLLSYTF. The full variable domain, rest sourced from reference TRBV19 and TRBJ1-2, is DGGITQSPKYLFRKEGQNVTLSCEQNLNHDAMYWYRQDPGQGLRLIYYSQIVNDFQKGDIAEGYSVSREKKESFPLTVTSAQKNPTAFYLCASSARDRLLSYTFGSGTRLTVV.

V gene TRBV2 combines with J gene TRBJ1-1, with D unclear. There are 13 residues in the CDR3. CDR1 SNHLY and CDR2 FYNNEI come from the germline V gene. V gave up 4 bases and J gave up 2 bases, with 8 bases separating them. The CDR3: CASSGGINTEAFF. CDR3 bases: TGTGCCAGCAGTGGAGGGATAAACACTGAAGCTTTCTTT.